Below, 10 T cell receptor beta chains from the same sample are listed, as sequenced in a study of control samples from healthy donors and cancer patients (dated by TCRdb to 2018 to 2020). The method behind the library was the immunoSEQ multiplex PCR assay. This is the immuneACCESS table as TCRdb keeps it, with only in-frame sequences that have V and J called. A part of the clones is gone; compared with another copy, unresolved V genes explain less than half, and the rest is unexplained. This sample's table has entries for approximately 190,000 clones. The ten largest clones take up around 2% of the sample. The sequenced material came from blood. The source of these receptors is a woman younger than 45 in good health.

The J gene is TRBJ1-3, the V gene TRBV4-2; 9 bases match TRBD1. The CDR3 is made up of 18 amino acids. The V gene end was trimmed by 1 base and the J gene end by 4 bases; junction bases not matched to a gene: 11. Germline loops: CDR1 LGHNA, CDR2 YNFKEQ. This chain's CDR3 is CASSQVSTGGGSGNTIYF. The CDR3 DNA sequence: TGTGCCAGCAGCCAAGTGTCGACAGGGGGAGGATCGGGAAACACCATATATTTT.

In DNA form, the CDR3 reads TGTGCCAGCAGCTTGGTCCGATCTGGAAACACCATATATTTT. Translation gives CASSLVRSGNTIYF. The gene calls are TRBV5-5 and TRBJ1-3; D is undetermined. Trimming removed 0 bases at V and 1 base at J, with 5 bases between. Germline V CDR1 and CDR2: SGHKS, YYEKEE (reference sequence). This CDR3 comprises 14 residues.

The chain links TRBV7-9 to TRBJ1-6; perhaps TRBD1 as D (5 bases). The germline CDR1 and CDR2 sequences are SEHNR and FQNEAQ (reference sequence). Trimming removed 4 bases at V and 3 bases at J, with 16 bases between. The CDR3 totals 17 residues. CDR3 sequence: CASSSPAGAHYNSPLHF. CDR3 coding DNA: TGTGCCAGCAGCTCCCCCGCCGGGGCCCACTATAATTCACCCCTCCACTTT.

V is TRBV5-5 and J is TRBJ2-7, with unresolved D. Germline V gene data show CDR1 as SGHKS and CDR2 as YYEKEE (reference sequence). CDR3 length: 10 amino acids. The CDR3 bases are TGTGCACTTCGTCATTACGAGCAGTACTTC. This sequence encodes CALRHYEQYF.

The chain links TRBV25-1 to TRBJ2-2; D unclear. The CDR3 covers 14 residues. The germline V gene has CDR1 MGHDK and CDR2 SYGVNS. V lost 4 bases to trimming and J lost 1 base, with 7 bases between them. In DNA, the CDR3 is TGTGCCAGCAGTGGCACTAAGAACACCGGGGAGCTGTTTTTT. Protein product: CASSGTKNTGELFF.

The CDR3 region is CASSLGTGVPPLHF. CDR3 nucleotides: TGTGCCAGCAGTTTAGGGACAGGGGTGCCACCCCTCCACTTT. The rearrangement uses TRBV28 and TRBJ1-6; 10 nucleotides agree with TRBD1. The CDR3 runs 14 residues. V shed 2 bases, J shed 11 bases, and the junction held 3 bases outside the gene matches. The germline V gene has CDR1 MDHEN and CDR2 SYDVKM.

The rearrangement links TRBV28 to TRBJ2-7; D remains unclear. The CDR3 spans 14 residues. V shed 3 bases and J shed 2 bases, with 11 bases lying between them. Per germline, CDR1 MDHEN and CDR2 SYDVKM. The CDR3 sequence is CASSFRRVAYEQYF. DNA of the CDR3: TGTGCCAGCAGTTTTCGGCGCGTTGCCTACGAGCAGTACTTC. Combining the CDR3 with reference TRBV28 and TRBJ2-7 gives the whole variable domain DVKVTQSSRYLVKRTGEKVFLECVQDMDHENMFWYRQDPGLGLRLIYFSYDVKMKEKGDIPEGYSVSREKKERFSLILESASTNQTSMYLCASSFRRVAYEQYFGPGTRLTVT.

The chain is built from TRBV15 and TRBJ2-5, with 8 positions matching TRBD2. The CDR3 has 15 residues. With V trimmed by 2 bases and J by 4 bases, 6 bases remained unmatched. Germline CDR1 LNHNV, CDR2 YYDKDF (reference sequence). The CDR3 nucleotides are TGTGCCACCAGCAGAACTACCGGGGGGGCAGAGACCCAGTACTTC. Translated: CATSRTTGGAETQYF.

The chain joins TRBV5-5 to TRBJ1-4; no clear D gene. CDR3 length: 15 amino acids. The V end was cut by 3 bases, the J end by 0 bases, with 9 bases between. Germline V CDR1 and CDR2: SGHKS, YYEKEE (reference sequence). This CDR3 reads CASSYATATNEKLFF. CDR3 DNA sequence: TGTGCCAGCAGCTACGCGACGGCAACTAATGAAAAACTGTTTTTT.

The chain combines TRBV19 with TRBJ1-2; 7 bases line up with TRBD1. Germline V gene lookup returns CDR1 LNHDA and CDR2 SQIVND (reference sequence). Losses at the gene ends were 3 bases for V and 3 bases for J; bases not matched to a gene: 4. The CDR3 is made up of 14 amino acids. For the CDR3, the DNA is TGTGCCAGTAGTATCGGACAGGTTGACTATGGCTACACCTTC. This translates into CASSIGQVDYGYTF.